This T cell receptor (beta chain) was retrieved from a study of graft-versus-host responses after intestinal transplantation. Study-wide results and limits: Early HvG declines after transplant were associated with peak circulating GvH clone levels.

Assay used: immunoSEQ multiplex PCR; TCRdb lists only in-frame clones, some missing. Of approximately 85,000 clones in the sample, approximately 90% were seen once. Of note for this clone: As yet, its antigen is unknown. The junction and the germline gene differ at one end; a read error may be behind it.

This CDR3 has 11 residues. Germline-derived CDR1 and CDR2 are GTSNPN and SVGIG (reference sequence). The chain recombines TRBV30 with TRBJ1-3, with 9 bases matching TRBD1. The sequence was obtained from a human donor who was the organ donor for an intestinal transplant. This specimen was unstimulated CD8+ T cells sorted from spleen or lymph node cells, taken before transplant. The DNA for the CDR3 is TGTGCCTGGAGTGTGGGTGGGACAGGGAATTTT. Protein: CAWSVGGTGNF.